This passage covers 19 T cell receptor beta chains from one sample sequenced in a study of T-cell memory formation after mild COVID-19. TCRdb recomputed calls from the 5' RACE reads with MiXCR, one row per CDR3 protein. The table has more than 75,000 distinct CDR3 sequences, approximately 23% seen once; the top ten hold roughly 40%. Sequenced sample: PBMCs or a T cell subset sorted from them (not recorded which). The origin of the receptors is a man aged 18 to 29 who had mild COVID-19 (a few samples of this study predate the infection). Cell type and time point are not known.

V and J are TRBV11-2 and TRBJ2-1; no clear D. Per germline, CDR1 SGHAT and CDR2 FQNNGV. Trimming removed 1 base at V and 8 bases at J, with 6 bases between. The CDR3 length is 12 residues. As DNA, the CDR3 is TGTGCCAGCAGCTTAGGGATTGATGAGCAGTTCTTC. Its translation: CASSLGIDEQFF. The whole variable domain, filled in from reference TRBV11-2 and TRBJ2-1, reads EAGVAQSPRYKIIEKRQSVAFWCNPISGHATLYWYQQILGQGPKLLIQFQNNGVVDDSQLPKDRFSAERLKGVDSTLKIQPAKLEDSAVYLCASSLGIDEQFFGPGTRLTVL.

The CDR3 sequence is CASSLEGQGARGYTF. The CDR3 DNA reads as TGTGCCAGCAGCTTAGAGGGACAGGGGGCGAGAGGCTACACCTTC. V gene TRBV7-9 combines with J gene TRBJ1-2; TRBD1 agrees at 12 bases. The ends lost 1 base at V and 8 bases at J; junction bases unmatched: 5. The CDR3 is 15 residues long. Germline lookup yields CDR1 SEHNR and CDR2 FQNEAQ (reference sequence).

The CDR3 loop is CASSQGPRGTDTQYF. The CDR3 DNA reads TGCGCCAGCAGCCAAGGACCCAGGGGCACAGATACGCAGTATTTT. The chain couples TRBV4-1 to TRBJ2-3; D is possibly TRBD1 (5 bases). The CDR3 consists of 15 residues. V lost 1 base, J lost 1 base, and 9 bases lay in between. Germline V gene lookup returns CDR1 MGHRA and CDR2 YSYEKL.

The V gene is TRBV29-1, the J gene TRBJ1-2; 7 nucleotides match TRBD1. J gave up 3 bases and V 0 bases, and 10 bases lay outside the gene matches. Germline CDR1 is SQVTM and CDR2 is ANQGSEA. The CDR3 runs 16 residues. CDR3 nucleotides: TGCAGCGTTGAAGATCTTAGGGGGCTATTCCACTATGGCTACACCTTC. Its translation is CSVEDLRGLFHYGYTF.

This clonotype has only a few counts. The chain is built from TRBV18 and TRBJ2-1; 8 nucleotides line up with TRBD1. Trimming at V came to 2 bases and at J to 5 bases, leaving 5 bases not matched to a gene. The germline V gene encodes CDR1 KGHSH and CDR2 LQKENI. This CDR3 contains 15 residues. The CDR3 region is CASSPWRTGNNEQFF. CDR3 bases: TGTGCCAGCTCACCATGGCGGACAGGGAACAATGAGCAGTTCTTC. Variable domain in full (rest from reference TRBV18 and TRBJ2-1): NAGVMQNPRHLVRRRGQEARLRCSPMKGHSHVYWYRQLPEEGLKFMVYLQKENIIDESGMPKERFSAEFPKEGPSILRIQQVVRGDSAAYFCASSPWRTGNNEQFFGPGTRLTVL.

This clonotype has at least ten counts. The CDR3 coding sequence is TGCGCCAGCAGCCAAGAAGCTAGCGGGGTTTCCGAGCAGTACTTC. Translated: CASSQEASGVSEQYF. The rearrangement links TRBV4-3 to TRBJ2-7; 9 nucleotides line up with TRBD2. V dropped 0 bases and J dropped 6; count of bases not matched to a gene: 6. Germline V gives CDR1 LGHNA, CDR2 YSLEER. The CDR3 is 15 residues long.

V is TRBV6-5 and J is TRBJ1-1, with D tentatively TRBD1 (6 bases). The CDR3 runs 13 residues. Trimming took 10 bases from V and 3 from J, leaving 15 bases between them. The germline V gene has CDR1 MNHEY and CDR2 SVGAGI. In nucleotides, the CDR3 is TGTGCCACCGCGAAGGGGGTTTACACTGAAGCTTTCTTT. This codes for CATAKGVYTEAFF.

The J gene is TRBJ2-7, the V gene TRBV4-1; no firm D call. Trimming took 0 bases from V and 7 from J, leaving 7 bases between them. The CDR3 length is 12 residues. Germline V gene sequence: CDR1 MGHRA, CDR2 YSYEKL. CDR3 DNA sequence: TGCGCCAGCAGCCAAGACCCCAGAGAGCAGTACTTC. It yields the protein CASSQDPREQYF.

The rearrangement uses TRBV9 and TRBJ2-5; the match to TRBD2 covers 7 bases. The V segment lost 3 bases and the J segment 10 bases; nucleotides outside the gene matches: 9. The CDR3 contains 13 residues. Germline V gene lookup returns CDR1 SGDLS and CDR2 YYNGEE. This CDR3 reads CASSATVGRDQYF. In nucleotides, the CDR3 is TGTGCCAGCAGCGCTACGGTGGGGAGGGACCAGTACTTC.

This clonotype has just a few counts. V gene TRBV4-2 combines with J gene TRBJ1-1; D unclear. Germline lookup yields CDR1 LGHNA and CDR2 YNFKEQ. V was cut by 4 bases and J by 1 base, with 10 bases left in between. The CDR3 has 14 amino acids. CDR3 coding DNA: TGTGCCAGCAGCCCCAGAACAGCGAACACTGAAGCTTTCTTT. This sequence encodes CASSPRTANTEAFF.

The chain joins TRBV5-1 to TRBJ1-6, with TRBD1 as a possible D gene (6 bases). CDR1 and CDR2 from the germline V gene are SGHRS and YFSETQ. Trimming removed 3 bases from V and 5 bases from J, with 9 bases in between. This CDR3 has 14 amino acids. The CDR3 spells CASSSGTNNSPLHF. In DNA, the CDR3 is TGCGCCAGCAGCTCCGGGACAAATAATTCACCCCTCCACTTT.

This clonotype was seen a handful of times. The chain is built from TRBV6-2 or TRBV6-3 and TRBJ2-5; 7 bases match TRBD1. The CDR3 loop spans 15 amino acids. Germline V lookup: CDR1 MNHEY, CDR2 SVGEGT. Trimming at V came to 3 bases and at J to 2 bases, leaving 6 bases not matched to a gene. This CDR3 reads CASSYLTGLQETQYF. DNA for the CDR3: TGTGCCAGCAGTTATTTGACAGGGCTTCAAGAGACCCAGTACTTC.

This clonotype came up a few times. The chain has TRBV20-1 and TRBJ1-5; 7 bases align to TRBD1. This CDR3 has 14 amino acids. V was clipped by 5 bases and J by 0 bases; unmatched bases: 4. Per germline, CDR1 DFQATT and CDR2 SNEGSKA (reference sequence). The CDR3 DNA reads TGCAGTGCTGGGACAGCCTTTAGCAATCAGCCCCAGCATTTT. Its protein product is CSAGTAFSNQPQHF.

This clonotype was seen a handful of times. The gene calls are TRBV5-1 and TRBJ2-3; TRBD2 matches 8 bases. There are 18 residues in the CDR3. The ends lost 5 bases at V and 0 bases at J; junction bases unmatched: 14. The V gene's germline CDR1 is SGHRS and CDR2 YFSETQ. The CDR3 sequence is CASRPHSGGVGSTDTQYF. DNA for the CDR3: TGCGCCAGCAGACCACACTCGGGAGGGGTCGGAAGCACAGATACGCAGTATTTT.

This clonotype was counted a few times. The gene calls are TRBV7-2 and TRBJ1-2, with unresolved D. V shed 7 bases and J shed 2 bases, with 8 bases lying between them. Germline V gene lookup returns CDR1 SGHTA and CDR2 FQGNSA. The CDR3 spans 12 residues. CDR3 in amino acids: CASMRSNYGYTF. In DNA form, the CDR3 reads TGTGCCAGCATGCGGAGCAACTATGGCTACACCTTC.

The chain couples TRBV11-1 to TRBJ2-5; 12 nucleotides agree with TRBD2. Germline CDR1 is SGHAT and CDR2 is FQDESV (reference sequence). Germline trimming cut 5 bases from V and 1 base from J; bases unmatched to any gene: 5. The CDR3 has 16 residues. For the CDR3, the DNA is TGTGCCAGCAGCCACGGACTAGCGGGGCTCCAAGAGACCCAGTACTTC. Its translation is CASSHGLAGLQETQYF.

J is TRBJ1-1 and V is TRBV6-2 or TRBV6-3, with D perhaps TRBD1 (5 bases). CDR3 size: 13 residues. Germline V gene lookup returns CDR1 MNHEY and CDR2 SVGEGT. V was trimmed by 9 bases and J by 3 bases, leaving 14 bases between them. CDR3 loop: CASRRGRHTEAFF. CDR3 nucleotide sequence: TGTGCCAGTCGTCGGGGGAGGCACACTGAAGCTTTCTTT.

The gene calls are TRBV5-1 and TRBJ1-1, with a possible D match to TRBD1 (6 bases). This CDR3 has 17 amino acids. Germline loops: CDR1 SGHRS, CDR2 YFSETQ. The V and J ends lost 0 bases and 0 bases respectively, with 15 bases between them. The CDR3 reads CASSLARGYRMNTEAFF. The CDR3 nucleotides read TGCGCCAGCAGCTTGGCCAGGGGTTACAGGATGAACACTGAAGCTTTCTTT.

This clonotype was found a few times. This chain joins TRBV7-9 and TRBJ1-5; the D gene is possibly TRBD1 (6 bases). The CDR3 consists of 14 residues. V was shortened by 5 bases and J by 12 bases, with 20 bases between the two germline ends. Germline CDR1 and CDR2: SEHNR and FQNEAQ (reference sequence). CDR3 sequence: CASSPPQEGGIQHF. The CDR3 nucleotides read TGTGCCAGCAGCCCCCCCCAGGAGGGGGGGATCCAGCATTTT.